This T cell receptor (beta chain) came from a study of a mutant IDH1 vaccine in newly diagnosed glioma. Background on the study: Patients previously underwent radiotherapy, temozolomide, or both, and most underwent both. Findings and limits, study-wide: It was approximately 93% of patients that developed vaccine-induced immune responses.

The sample's time point: week 47, end of study. The study gave 300 ug of mutant IDH1 20-mer peptide per vaccine dose, with topical imiquimod. Weeks 1, 3, 5, 7, 11, 15, 19 and 23 were when patients received their eight vaccinations. Donors had new WHO grade 3 or 4 IDH1-mutant, ATRX-lost astrocytomas. The CDR3 extends over 14 amino acids. Germline V CDR1 and CDR2: WNHNN, SYGVQD (reference sequence). Trimming left V 3 bases short and J 3 bases short, with 10 bases between. Data came from immunoSEQ multiplex PCR; TCRdb stores just in-frame clones and leaves some out. The repertoire holds 30,000 to 45,000 clones, with over 70% as singletons. Note on this clone: Its antigen is unknown.

The chain combines TRBV10-1 with TRBJ2-3, with D perhaps matching TRBD2 (6 bases). The receptor was derived from a man aged 40-49 years with glioma. The sample consisted of PBMCs, taken from a glioma patient whose treatment included an IDH1 peptide vaccine. The CDR3 nucleotides are TGCGCCAGCAGTGATCTGCGGGGAACAGATACGCAGTATTTT. It specifies CASSDLRGTDTQYF.